This is a list of T cell receptor beta chains from one sample in a study of shared clonotypes between healthy human individuals. Assay: immunoSEQ multiplex PCR; the TCRdb copy retains only in-frame clones and omits some. Of millions of clones detected, just over 90% appear once; the ten largest clones hold around 0.14%. Sequencing used naive CD4+ T cells sorted from blood. These TCRs come from a man between 18 and 35 years old in good health. Both conserved end residues are part of each CDR3. D genes are given only for firm matches. Size values are once, few and many counts, or a class for expanded clones, and some rows have none.

J | V | D | size | DNA | CDR3
TRBJ2-7 | TRBV2 | - | - | TGTGCCAGCAGTGGGGCATCCTACGAGCAGTACTTC | CASSGASYEQYF
TRBJ1-4 | TRBV2 | TRBD1 | - | TGTGCCAGCAGTACAGGGGGCCGGGAAAAACTGTTTTTT | CASSTGGREKLFF
TRBJ2-7 | TRBV11-2 | TRBD2 | - | TGTGCCAGCAGCTCCCTGACTAGCGGGGCCTACGGAAGGCAGTACTTC | CASSSLTSGAYGRQYF
TRBJ1-4 | TRBV5-6 | TRBD1 | - | TGTGCCAGCAGCACGGGACAGTGGAATGAAAAACTGTTTTTT | CASSTGQWNEKLFF
TRBJ1-1 | TRBV7-9 | - | - | TGTGCCAGCAGCTTAGAGGGGCAAGGGACTGAAGCTTTCTTT | CASSLEGQGTEAFF
TRBJ2-3 | TRBV5-4 | - | - | TGTGCCAGCAGCTACCCCGAGGCAGATACGCAGTATTTT | CASSYPEADTQYF
TRBJ2-5 | TRBV9 | - | - | TGTGCCAGCAGCGTAGGATGGCAGGGGGGGAGCCAAGAGACCCAGTACTTC | CASSVGWQGGSQETQYF
TRBJ1-1 | TRBV6-6 | - | - | TGTGCCAGCCGCGGGGGAACTGAAGCTTTCTTT | CASRGGTEAFF
TRBJ1-1 | TRBV4-2 | - | - | TGTGCCAGCAGCCAAGATTGGACAGACCTGAACACTGAAGCTTTCTTT | CASSQDWTDLNTEAFF
TRBJ2-7 | TRBV4-3 | TRBD2 | - | TGCGCCAGCAGCCACAGAACTAGCGGGAGAACCTACGAGCAGTACTTC | CASSHRTSGRTYEQYF
TRBJ2-7 | TRBV6-1 | - | - | TGTGCCAGCAGTGACGAAACAATACCCCGGTTTTGGGAGCAGTACTTC | CASSDETIPRFWEQYF
TRBJ2-6 | TRBV4-3 | - | - | TGCGCCAGCAGCCAAGCAGCGTCCTCTGGGGCCAACGTCCTGACTTTC | CASSQAASSGANVLTF
TRBJ2-1 | TRBV9 | - | - | TGTGCCAGCAGCGTAGGTCTGGCGGGGACCTACAATGAGCAGTTCTTC | CASSVGLAGTYNEQFF
TRBJ2-3 | TRBV7-3 | - | - | TGTGCCAGCAGCTTGACAGGCCGAAGCACAGATACGCAGTATTTT | CASSLTGRSTDTQYF
TRBJ1-1 | TRBV19 | - | - | TGTGCCAGTAGTATAGACCCCGTGGGGAACACTGAAGCTTTCTTT | CASSIDPVGNTEAFF
TRBJ2-7 | TRBV5-1 | TRBD2 | - | TGCGCCAGCAGCACCGGGACTAGCGGGTCCTACGAGCAGTACTTC | CASSTGTSGSYEQYF
TRBJ2-5 | TRBV2 | - | - | TGTGCCAGCATCAATCGGGAGCAAGAGACCCAGTACTTC | CASINREQETQYF
TRBJ2-3 | TRBV19 | - | - | TGTGCCAGTAGTATTAGGGCTAATACAGATACGCAGTATTTT | CASSIRANTDTQYF
TRBJ2-7 | TRBV5-1 | TRBD1 | - | TGCGCCAGCAGCCTCCCGGGACAGGGGAGCGAGCAGTACTTC | CASSLPGQGSEQYF
TRBJ2-7 | TRBV5-8 | TRBD1 | - | TGTGCCAGCAGCTTTTCCGCGACAGGGACCTACGAGCAGTACTTC | CASSFSATGTYEQYF
TRBJ2-7 | TRBV6-5 | - | - | TGTGCCAGCAGTCCCGGCCCGGGGAGCTCCTACGAGCAGTACTTC | CASSPGPGSSYEQYF
TRBJ1-2 | TRBV7-9 | - | - | TGTGCCAGCAGCTTAGAGGGTGTTGGCTACACCTTC | CASSLEGVGYTF
TRBJ2-2 | TRBV7-8 | - | - | TGTGCCAGCAGCCCTTCCAGAACCGGGGAGCTGTTTTTT | CASSPSRTGELFF
TRBJ1-2 | TRBV30 | - | - | TGTGCCTGGAGTGTGGGCTATAACTATGGCTACACCTTC | CAWSVGYNYGYTF
TRBJ2-7 | TRBV7-2 | TRBD2 | once | TGTGCCAGCAGCTTAGTGGCTAGCGGTTCCTACGAGCAGTACTTC | CASSLVASGSYEQYF
TRBJ1-1 | TRBV5-1 | - | - | TGCGCCAGCAGCTTAACTGGGAACACTGAAGCTTTCTTT | CASSLTGNTEAFF
TRBJ2-7 | TRBV2 | TRBD2 | - | TGTGCCAGCAGACTAGCGTCATCCTACGAGCAGTACTTC | CASRLASSYEQYF
TRBJ1-2 | TRBV28 | - | - | TGTGCCAGCAGTTTTAGGGGGGGCTACACCTTC | CASSFRGGYTF
TRBJ1-5 | TRBV6-1 | - | few | TGTGCCAGCACTGAGGGGAATCAGCCCCAGCATTTT | CASTEGNQPQHF
TRBJ2-1 | TRBV15 | - | - | TGTGCCACCAGCCGGGGTGGAAAGAGAGACAATGAGCAGTTCTTC | CATSRGGKRDNEQFF
TRBJ1-4 | TRBV30 | - | - | TGTGCCTGGAGTAATATCGTGGGGGAAAAACTGTTTTTT | CAWSNIVGEKLFF
TRBJ2-7 | TRBV27 | - | - | TGTGCCAGCAGTTTAGGACAGACCTACGAGCAGTACTTC | CASSLGQTYEQYF
TRBJ2-1 | TRBV6-5 | TRBD2 | - | TGTGCCAGCAGTCGCGGCAGCGGGAGTTTTGATGAGCAGTTCTTC | CASSRGSGSFDEQFF
TRBJ2-5 | TRBV2 | TRBD1 | - | TGTGCCAGCAGTGGGGACAGGGCAGAGACCCAGTACTTC | CASSGDRAETQYF
TRBJ1-5 | TRBV19 | - | - | TGTGCCAGTAGTATAGAGGTCAGTTCGAGAAATCAGCCCCAGCATTTT | CASSIEVSSRNQPQHF
TRBJ1-5 | TRBV28 | TRBD1 | - | TGTGCCAGCAGTGGTCAAGGGGGCGCAGGGCAGCCCCAGCATTTT | CASSGQGGAGQPQHF
TRBJ2-5 | TRBV28 | TRBD1 | - | TGTGCCAGCAGTTTACCAATCGGACAGGGGGCGGTTGGGGAGACCCAGTACTTC | CASSLPIGQGAVGETQYF
TRBJ2-6 | TRBV27 | - | - | TGTGCCAGCAGTCCCCCCTTACGGGCTGGGGCCAACGTCCTGACTTTC | CASSPPLRAGANVLTF
TRBJ1-2 | TRBV25-1 | TRBD1 | - | TGTGCCAGCAGTGACCGGACAGGGGAAGGCTACACCTTC | CASSDRTGEGYTF